This T cell receptor (beta chain) was sequenced in a study of cytomegalovirus exposure and HLA in healthy donors. Healthy bone marrow donors supplied every sample. The PCR used 60 Vbeta and 13 Jbeta primers. Sequencing used immunoSEQ multiplex PCR; TCRdb keeps in-frame clones, though not all of them. The sample records about 270,000 clones, about 66% being singletons. On this clone itself: Antigen: not known.

General study findings and limits: In a later analysis, compared with equally common non-associated chains, HLA-associated beta chains were more expanded. In vitro checks showed that a few CMV-associated chains really do target CMV antigens.

This receptor was obtained from a female donor in good health and CMV-seronegative. Sample: PBMCs.

The CDR3 nucleotides read TGTGCCAGCAGTTACTCGTATGTCTCCTACGAGCAGTACTTC. Protein product: CASSYSYVSYEQYF. This sequence joins TRBV6-5 and TRBJ2-7; D gene uncertain. Germline V gene data show CDR1 as MNHEY and CDR2 as SVGAGI. V lost 0 bases and J 0 bases, leaving 6 bases between the germline ends. This CDR3 region has 14 residues.